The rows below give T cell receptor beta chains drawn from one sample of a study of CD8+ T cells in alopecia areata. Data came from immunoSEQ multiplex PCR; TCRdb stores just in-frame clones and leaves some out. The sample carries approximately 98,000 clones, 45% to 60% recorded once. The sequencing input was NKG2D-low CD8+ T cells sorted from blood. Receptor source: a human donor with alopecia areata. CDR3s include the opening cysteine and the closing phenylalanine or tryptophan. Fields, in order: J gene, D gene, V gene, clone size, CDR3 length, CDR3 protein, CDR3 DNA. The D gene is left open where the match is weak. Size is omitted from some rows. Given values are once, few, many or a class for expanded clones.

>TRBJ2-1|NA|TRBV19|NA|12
CASTWGYNEQFF
TGTGCCAGTACGTGGGGCTACAATGAGCAGTTCTTC
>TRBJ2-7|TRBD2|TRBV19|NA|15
CASSIRSGGNYEQYF
TGTGCCAGTAGTATCCGGTCGGGAGGAAACTACGAGCAGTACTTC
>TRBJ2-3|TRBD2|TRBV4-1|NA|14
CASSQHSGTDTQYF
TGCGCCAGCAGCCAACATAGCGGGACAGATACGCAGTATTTT
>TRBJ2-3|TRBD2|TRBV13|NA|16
CASRSGLAESTDTQYF
TGTGCCAGCAGATCCGGACTAGCGGAAAGCACAGATACGCAGTATTTT
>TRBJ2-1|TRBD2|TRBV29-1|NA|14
CSVDRASGNNEQFF
TGCAGCGTTGATCGGGCTAGCGGGAACAATGAGCAGTTCTTC
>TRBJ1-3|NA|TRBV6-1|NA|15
CASSNLWSSGNTIYF
TGTGCCAGCAGTAACCTTTGGAGCTCTGGAAACACCATATATTTT
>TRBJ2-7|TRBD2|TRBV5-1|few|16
CASSPWAREMGYEQYF
TGCGCCAGCAGCCCTTGGGCGCGGGAGATGGGCTACGAGCAGTACTTC
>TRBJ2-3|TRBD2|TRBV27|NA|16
CASSPSERDPPDTQYF
TGTGCCAGCAGTCCTTCGGAGCGGGACCCTCCGGATACGCAGTATTTT
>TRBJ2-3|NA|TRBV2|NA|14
CASSDRGDTDTQYF
TGTGCCAGCAGTGACAGGGGCGATACAGATACGCAGTATTTT
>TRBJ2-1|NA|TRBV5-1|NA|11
CASSLFDEQFF
TGCGCCAGCAGCTTGTTTGATGAGCAGTTCTTC
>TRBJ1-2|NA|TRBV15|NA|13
CATSRARNTGYTF
TGTGCCACCAGCAGAGCAAGGAACACGGGCTACACCTTC
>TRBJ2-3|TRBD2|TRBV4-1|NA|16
CASSQEASGSLDTQYF
TGCGCCAGCAGCCAAGAGGCTAGCGGGAGTCTTGATACGCAGTATTTT
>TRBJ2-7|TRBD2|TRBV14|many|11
CASNSGGEQYF
TGTGCCAGCAATTCGGGGGGCGAGCAGTACTTC
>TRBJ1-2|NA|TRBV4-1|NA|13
CASSQRTDYGYTF
TGCGCCAGCAGCCAACGGACAGACTATGGCTACACCTTC
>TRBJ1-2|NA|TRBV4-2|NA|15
CVSSHVGSGNYGYTF
TGTGTCAGCAGCCACGTCGGATCAGGGAACTATGGCTACACCTTC
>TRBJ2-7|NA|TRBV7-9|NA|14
CASSSGRDIYEQYF
TGTGCCAGCAGCTCTGGGAGGGACATCTACGAGCAGTACTTC
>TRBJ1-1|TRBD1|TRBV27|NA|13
CASSWGRGAEAFF
TGTGCCAGCAGTTGGGGCAGGGGGGCTGAAGCTTTCTTT
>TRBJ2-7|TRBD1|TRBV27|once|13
CASSDRAAYEQYF
TGTGCCAGCAGTGACAGGGCAGCATACGAGCAGTACTTC
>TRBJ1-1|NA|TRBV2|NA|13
CASSGTPRTEAFF
TGTGCCAGCAGTGGTACTCCTAGGACTGAAGCTTTCTTT
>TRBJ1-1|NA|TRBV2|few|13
CASSEGSPDEAFF
TGTGCCAGCAGTGAAGGGTCTCCGGATGAAGCTTTCTTT
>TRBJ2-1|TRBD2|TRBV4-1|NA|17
CASSQVPGGPLYNEQFF
TGCGCCAGCAGCCAAGTGCCGGGAGGGCCCCTATACAATGAGCAGTTCTTC
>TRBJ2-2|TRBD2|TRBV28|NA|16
CASSARLAQNTGELFF
TGTGCCAGCAGTGCCCGACTAGCCCAGAACACCGGGGAGCTGTTTTTT
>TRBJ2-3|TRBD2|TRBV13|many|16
CASSHGTSGYTDTQYF
TGTGCCAGCAGCCATGGGACTAGCGGGTACACAGATACGCAGTATTTT
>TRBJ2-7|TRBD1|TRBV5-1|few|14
CASSLWQGAYEQYF
TGCGCCAGCAGCTTGTGGCAGGGGGCGTACGAGCAGTACTTC
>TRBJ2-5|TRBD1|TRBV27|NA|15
CASSLGTGGRETQYF
TGTGCCAGCAGTTTGGGGACAGGGGGCCGGGAGACCCAGTACTTC
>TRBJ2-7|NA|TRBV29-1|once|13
CSGLIAGGYEQYF
TGCAGCGGGTTGATCGCAGGGGGGTACGAGCAGTACTTC
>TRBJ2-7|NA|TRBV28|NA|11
CASSLLYEQYF
TGTGCCAGCAGTCTGCTCTACGAGCAGTACTTC
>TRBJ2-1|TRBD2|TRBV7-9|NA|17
CASSPEAGGFSYNEQFF
TGTGCCAGCAGCCCTGAAGCGGGAGGTTTCTCCTACAATGAGCAGTTCTTC
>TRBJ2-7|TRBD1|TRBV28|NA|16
CASSNPLTGATYEQYF
TGTGCCAGCAGTAACCCCTTGACAGGGGCGACCTACGAGCAGTACTTC
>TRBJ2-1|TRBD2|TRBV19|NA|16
CASSIYAAGGYNEQFF
TGTGCCAGTAGTATTTATGCGGCGGGAGGGTACAATGAGCAGTTCTTC
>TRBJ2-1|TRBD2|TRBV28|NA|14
CATRLAGRGNEQFF
TGTGCCACCAGACTAGCGGGAAGGGGCAATGAGCAGTTCTTC
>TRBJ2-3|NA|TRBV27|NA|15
CASSGGFYGVDTQYF
TGTGCCAGCAGTGGAGGGTTCTACGGAGTAGATACGCAGTATTTT
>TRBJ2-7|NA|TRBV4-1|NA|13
CASSQEVAGEQYF
TGCGCCAGCAGCCAAGAAGTGGCGGGCGAGCAGTACTTC
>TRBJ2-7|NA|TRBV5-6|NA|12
CASSSWTYEQYF
TGTGCCAGCAGCTCGTGGACCTACGAGCAGTACTTC
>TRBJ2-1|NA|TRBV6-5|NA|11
CASTFYDEQFF
TGTGCCAGCACCTTTTATGATGAGCAGTTCTTC
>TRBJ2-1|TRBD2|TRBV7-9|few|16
CASSGLAGTSYNEQFF
TGTGCCAGCTCCGGACTAGCGGGAACATCCTACAATGAGCAGTTCTTC
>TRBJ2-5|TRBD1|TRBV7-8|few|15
CASSPRDRDGETQYF
TGTGCCAGCAGCCCCCGTGACAGGGACGGGGAGACCCAGTACTTC
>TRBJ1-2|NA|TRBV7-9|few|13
CASSGGTAYGYTF
TGTGCCAGCAGCGGAGGGACGGCCTATGGCTACACCTTC
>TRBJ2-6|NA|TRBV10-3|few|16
CASRTPGPSGANVLTF
TGTGCCAGCAGAACACCGGGTCCTTCTGGGGCCAACGTCCTGACTTTC
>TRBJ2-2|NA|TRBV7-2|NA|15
CAWPLIFPNTGELFF
TGTGCCTGGCCCTTAATTTTCCCGAACACCGGGGAGCTGTTTTTT
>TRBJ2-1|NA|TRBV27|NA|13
CASSFRSYNEQFF
TGTGCCAGCAGTTTTAGGTCCTACAATGAGCAGTTCTTC
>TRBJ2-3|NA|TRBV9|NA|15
CASSARDPPLDTQYF
TGTGCCAGCAGCGCTAGAGATCCCCCCCTAGATACGCAGTATTTT
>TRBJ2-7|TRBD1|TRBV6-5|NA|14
CASSYDTGAYEQYF
TGTGCCAGCAGTTACGATACAGGGGCCTACGAGCAGTACTTC
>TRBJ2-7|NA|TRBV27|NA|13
CASSFTARGEQYF
TGTGCCAGCAGTTTCACGGCGCGCGGCGAGCAGTACTTC
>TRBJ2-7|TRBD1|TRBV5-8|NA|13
CASSSGTGNEQYF
TGTGCCAGCAGCTCCGGGACAGGGAACGAGCAGTACTTC
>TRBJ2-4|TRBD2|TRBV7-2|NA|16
CASSLGRLAVKNIQYF
TGTGCCAGCAGCTTAGGTCGACTAGCGGTAAAAAACATTCAGTACTTC
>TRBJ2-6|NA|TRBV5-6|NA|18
CASSLADQGVSGANVLTF
TGTGCCAGCAGCTTGGCGGATCAGGGAGTCTCTGGGGCCAACGTCCTGACTTTC
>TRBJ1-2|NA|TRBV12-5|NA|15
CASGLVTGANYGYTF
TGTGCTAGTGGTTTGGTTACAGGCGCCAACTATGGCTACACCTTC
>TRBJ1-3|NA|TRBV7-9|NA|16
CASSVAWAETGNTIYF
TGTGCCAGCAGCGTCGCGTGGGCGGAAACTGGAAACACCATATATTTT
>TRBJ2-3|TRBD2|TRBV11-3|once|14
CASNQRGYTDTQYF
TGTGCCAGCAATCAGCGGGGGTACACAGATACGCAGTATTTT
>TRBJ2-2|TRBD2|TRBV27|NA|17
CASSPGLAGVFTGELFF
TGTGCCAGCAGTCCCGGACTAGCGGGTGTCTTTACCGGGGAGCTGTTTTTT
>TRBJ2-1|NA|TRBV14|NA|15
CASSQALGSYNEQFF
TGTGCCAGCAGCCAAGCCTTGGGTTCCTACAATGAGCAGTTCTTC
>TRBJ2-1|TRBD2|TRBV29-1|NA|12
CSVELAGGEQFF
TGCAGCGTCGAATTAGCGGGAGGCGAGCAGTTCTTC
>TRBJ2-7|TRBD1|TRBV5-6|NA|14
CASSPRDRTYEQYF
TGTGCCAGCAGCCCCCGGGACAGAACCTACGAGCAGTACTTC
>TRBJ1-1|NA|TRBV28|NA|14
CASSSDQDYTEAFF
TGTGCCAGCAGTTCGGATCAGGATTACACTGAAGCTTTCTTT
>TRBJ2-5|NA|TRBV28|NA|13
CASSVRDQETQYF
TGTGCCAGCAGTGTTCGAGACCAAGAGACCCAGTACTTC
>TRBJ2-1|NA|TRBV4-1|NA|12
CASSQEAGEQFF
TGCGCCAGCAGCCAAGAGGCGGGTGAGCAGTTCTTC
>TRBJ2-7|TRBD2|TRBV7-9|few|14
CASSPGTSAYEQYF
TGTGCCAGCAGCCCCGGGACTAGCGCCTACGAGCAGTACTTC
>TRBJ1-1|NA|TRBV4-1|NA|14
CASSQRRLNTEAFF
TGCGCCAGCAGCCAAAGGAGGTTGAACACTGAAGCTTTCTTT
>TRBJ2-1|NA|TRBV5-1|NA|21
CASSLRAACSRLVRNRNEQFF
TGCGCCAGCAGCTTGAGGGCCGCCTGCTCCCGACTAGTTCGTAATCGGAATGAGCAGTTCTTC